This TCR beta chain was sequenced during a study of blood T cell repertoires in COVID-19. Across the whole study: The study drew acute and convalescent COVID-19 samples from the United States, Italy and Spain. Nucleic acid was either cDNA or gDNA, and it came from T cells, B-cell-depleted T cells, or PBMCs.

This clone was counted a few times. V was pared by 4 bases and J by 2 bases, with 5 bases of the junction left unmatched. The V gene's germline CDR1 is SGHTA and CDR2 FQGNSA. This CDR3 has 15 residues. Using immunoSEQ multiplex PCR, the repertoire was profiled, and TCRdb retains in-frame clones only, with some absent. The profile covers about 150,000 clones, with 82% appearing a single time and approximately 14% taken by the ten largest. The sequence was obtained from a human donor with acute or convalescent COVID-19. The donor label of this sample is uncertain. Sequencing used peripheral blood. The rearrangement joins TRBV7-2 to TRBJ2-7, with 10 nucleotides matching TRBD2. The CDR3: CASSWTSGVTYEQYF. The CDR3 DNA reads as TGTGCCAGCAGCTGGACTAGCGGCGTAACCTACGAGCAGTACTTC.